This T cell receptor (beta chain) appears in the sequencing data of a study of CD4 T cells in relation to SARS-CoV-2 and coronaviruses. CDR3 length equals 14 residues. V shed 4 bases and J 6 bases; nucleotides not matched to a gene: 6. The V gene's germline CDR1 is LNHDA and CDR2 SQIVND (reference sequence). In its sample, this clone ranks as medium-sized. Its matching antigen is unknown. Sequenced by immunoSEQ multiplex PCR; TCRdb stores in-frame clones only, minus some. The table has around 30,000 clones, around three quarters seen once. The sequence was obtained from an adult with COVID-19. Sequenced input: memory CD4+ T cells from PBMCs, cultured in vitro. The chain uses TRBV19 and TRBJ1-1; 9 bases are a match to TRBD1. The CDR3 bases are TGTGCCAGTAGTAGGGGACAGGGTACTGCTGAAGCTTTCTTT. It yields the protein CASSRGQGTAEAFF.